These T cell receptor beta chains were read from a single sample in a study of T cell responses to AZD1222 COVID-19 vaccine. Assay: immunoSEQ multiplex PCR; the TCRdb copy retains only in-frame clones and omits some. The sample holds fewer than 100,000 clones; around nine tenths are singletons and the top ten take less than 20%. Sequencing was performed on peripheral blood, taken on day 0 of AZD1222 vaccination. These receptors were collected from an adult in good health. Each CDR3 is given with its conserved first and last residue. D genes are given only for firm matches. Rows may omit the clone size; those that give it use once, few, many or a size class.

>.|.|TRBJ1-5|TRBV4-1
CASSQGGAWGNQPQHF
TGCGCCAGCAGCCAAGGGGGGGCATGGGGCAATCAGCCCCAGCATTTT
>TRBD1|.|TRBJ1-1|TRBV4-1
CASSQEGGGTAFWHEAFF
TGCGCCAGCAGCCAAGAAGGGGGTGGGACAGCCTTCTGGCATGAAGCTTTCTTT
>.|.|TRBJ2-1|TRBV4-3
CASSQRGGNEQFF
TGCGCCAGCAGCCAACGAGGGGGCAATGAGCAGTTCTTC
>.|.|TRBJ2-5|TRBV7-3
CASSRAREETQYF
TGTGCCAGCAGCCGGGCGAGGGAAGAGACCCAGTACTTC
>TRBD1|.|TRBJ1-1|TRBV28
CASGTGGTEAFF
TGTGCCAGCGGTACAGGGGGGACTGAAGCTTTCTTT
>TRBD1|once|TRBJ1-1|TRBV18
CASSPDRASLEAFF
TGTGCCAGCTCACCGGACAGGGCCTCACTTGAAGCTTTCTTT
>TRBD1|.|TRBJ1-5|TRBV7-2
CASSSTGGVNQPQHF
TGTGCCAGCAGCTCGACAGGGGGGGTCAATCAGCCCCAGCATTTT
>TRBD1|.|TRBJ1-2|TRBV19
CASSVGTGSQVRGYTF
TGTGCCAGTAGTGTGGGGACAGGGAGTCAAGTTCGTGGCTACACCTTC
>.|.|TRBJ1-1|TRBV4-3
CASSLIRWNTEAFF
TGCGCCAGCAGCCTAATACGGTGGAACACTGAAGCTTTCTTT
>.|.|TRBJ1-1|TRBV3-1/TRBV3-2
CASSQDPGATEAFF
TGTGCCAGCAGCCAAGATCCGGGGGCCACTGAAGCTTTCTTT
>.|.|TRBJ1-2|TRBV12-3/TRBV12-4
CASSLQDYGYTF
TGTGCCAGCAGTTTACAGGACTATGGCTACACCTTC
>.|.|TRBJ2-7|TRBV15
CATSRLGSYEQYF
TGTGCCACCAGCAGACTGGGAAGTTACGAGCAGTACTTC
>.|.|TRBJ1-2|TRBV19
CASSITAGVTNYGYTF
TGTGCCAGTAGTATAACGGCGGGGGTCACTAACTATGGCTACACCTTC
>.|few|TRBJ1-4|TRBV4-2
CASSQVAGPGEKLFF
TGTGCCAGCAGCCAAGTTGCAGGCCCGGGTGAAAAACTGTTTTTT
>TRBD1|.|TRBJ1-5|TRBV2
CASRARTGGDQPQHF
TGTGCCAGCAGGGCTAGGACAGGGGGGGATCAGCCCCAGCATTTT
>.|.|TRBJ1-1|TRBV5-4
CASSSEGKGLNTEAFF
TGTGCCAGCAGCTCTGAGGGGAAAGGGCTGAACACTGAAGCTTTCTTT
>TRBD1|.|TRBJ1-6|TRBV19
CASKGGTGGSYNSPLHF
TGTGCCAGTAAAGGGGGCACGGGGGGCTCCTATAATTCACCCCTCCACTTT
>.|.|TRBJ2-2|TRBV19
CASSPGWSVGELFF
TGTGCCAGTAGCCCTGGTTGGAGCGTGGGGGAGCTGTTTTTT
>.|.|TRBJ2-5|TRBV6-2/TRBV6-3
CASSYPSRGQETQYF
TGTGCCAGCAGTTACCCCTCGAGGGGCCAAGAGACCCAGTACTTC
>.|.|TRBJ1-5|TRBV15
CATSRGGSGQPQHF
TGTGCCACCAGCAGAGGGGGCTCTGGGCAGCCCCAGCATTTT
>.|.|TRBJ2-7|TRBV5-1
CASSFAGSSYEQYF
TGCGCCAGCAGCTTTGCAGGGAGCTCCTACGAGCAGTACTTC
>.|few|TRBJ1-1|TRBV9
CASSPQPEAFF
TGTGCCAGCAGCCCGCAACCTGAAGCTTTCTTT
>TRBD1|.|TRBJ2-5|TRBV27
CASSFKQGAKGSQETQYF
TGTGCCAGCAGTTTCAAACAGGGGGCAAAAGGTAGCCAAGAGACCCAGTACTTC
>TRBD2|.|TRBJ2-2|TRBV11-3
CASSVSGANTGELFF
TGTGCCAGCAGCGTCAGCGGGGCGAACACCGGGGAGCTGTTTTTT
>TRBD2|.|TRBJ2-5|TRBV14
CASSPLAGDNQETQYF
TGTGCCAGCAGCCCACTAGCGGGGGATAACCAAGAGACCCAGTACTTC
>.|.|TRBJ1-2|TRBV3-1/TRBV3-2
CASSHRSRGNNYGYTF
TGTGCCAGCAGCCACCGATCCCGGGGGAATAACTATGGCTACACCTTC
>TRBD1|.|TRBJ1-1|TRBV28
CASSPTGPGAFF
TGTGCCAGCAGCCCGACAGGGCCAGGGGCTTTCTTT
>.|.|TRBJ1-6|TRBV7-8
CASSLGGLSSYNSPLHF
TGTGCCAGCAGCTTAGGAGGTTTGAGCTCCTATAATTCACCCCTCCACTTT
>TRBD2|.|TRBJ2-1|TRBV7-9
CASSSRTSGPSDEQFF
TGTGCCAGCAGCTCTAGGACTAGCGGGCCGTCCGATGAGCAGTTCTTC
>.|.|TRBJ2-3|TRBV4-2
CASSQGPGGGATDTQYF
TGTGCCAGCAGCCAAGGGCCTGGAGGGGGGGCCACAGATACGCAGTATTTT
>TRBD2|.|TRBJ2-1|TRBV5-1
CASSIVAGGNDNEQFF
TGCGCCAGCAGCATCGTAGCGGGGGGCAACGACAATGAGCAGTTCTTC
>TRBD1|.|TRBJ1-3|TRBV28
CAISGQGGNTIYF
TGTGCCATCTCGGGACAGGGAGGAAACACCATATATTTT